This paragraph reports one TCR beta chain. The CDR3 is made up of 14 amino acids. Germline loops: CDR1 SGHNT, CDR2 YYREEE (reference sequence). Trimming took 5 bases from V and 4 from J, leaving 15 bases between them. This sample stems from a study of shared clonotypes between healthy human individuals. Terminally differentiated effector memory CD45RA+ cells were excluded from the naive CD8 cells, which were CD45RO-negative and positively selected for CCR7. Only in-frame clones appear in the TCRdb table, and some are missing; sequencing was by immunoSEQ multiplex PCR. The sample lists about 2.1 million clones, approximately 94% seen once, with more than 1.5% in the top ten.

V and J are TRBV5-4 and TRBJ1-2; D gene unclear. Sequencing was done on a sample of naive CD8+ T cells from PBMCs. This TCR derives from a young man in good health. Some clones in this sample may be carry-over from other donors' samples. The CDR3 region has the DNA TGTGCCAGCAGTGGGATAGGCCAGATCTATGGCTACACCTTC. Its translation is CASSGIGQIYGYTF. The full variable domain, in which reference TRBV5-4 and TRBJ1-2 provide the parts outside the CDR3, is ETGVTQSPTHLIKTRGQQVTLRCSSQSGHNTVSWYQQALGQGPQFIFQYYREEENGRGNFPPRFSGLQFPNYSSELNVNALELDDSALYLCASSGIGQIYGYTFGSGTRLTVV.